This TCR beta chain was profiled in a study of shared clonotypes between healthy human individuals. General study findings and limits: Rarefaction showed sorted-subset sequencing was incomplete despite large depth. Sampling covered blood only; tissue repertoires likely differ.

This CDR3 contains 14 residues. Germline assignment: CDR1 MNHNS and CDR2 SASEGT. V shed 3 bases, J shed 6 bases, and the junction held 7 bases outside the gene matches. As for this clone: The antigen is unknown.

Genomic DNA of each subset was evenly split across several immunoSEQ plates. The data were produced by immunoSEQ multiplex PCR, yet TCRdb's version contains in-frame clones alone and is incomplete. The sample lists about 380,000 clones, around 96% occurring once. Sequencing input: memory CD8+ T cells sorted from blood. The subset is: CD45RO+ cells pooled with CCR7-negative TemRA cells. The source is a man aged 25 to 40 in good health. This chain uses TRBV6-1 with TRBJ1-2, with TRBD1 identical over 7 bases. CDR3: CASSEGRGIDGYTF. CDR3 DNA sequence: TGTGCCAGCAGTGAGGGCAGGGGGATAGATGGCTACACCTTC.